Below, one TCR beta chain is given with its context. The antigen remains undetermined. The entry originates in a study of cytomegalovirus exposure and HLA in healthy donors. A multiplex PCR was run with 60 Vbeta primers and 13 Jbeta primers. Assay used: immunoSEQ multiplex PCR; TCRdb lists only in-frame clones, some missing. The sample lists just over 150,000 clones, around 83% seen once, with less than 2.5% in the top ten. This CDR3 region has 15 residues. Germline CDR1 and CDR2: MNHEY and SMNVEV (reference sequence). The V end was cut by 5 bases, the J end by 1 base, with 14 bases between. Whereas donors were nominally healthy upon sampling, unrecorded immune exposures were probable. Study observations and caveats: The study flagged some 170 TCR beta chains as cytomegalovirus-associated. In a later analysis, V- and J-gene trimming of beta chains associated with a DCLRE1C missense variant, replicated independently. One cluster of highly shared sequence variants probably arose as a sequencing artifact.

The sample was PBMCs. The chain uses TRBV27 and TRBJ1-2; tentatively, D is TRBD1 (6 bases). The TCR comes from a young woman in good health and CMV-seronegative. The CDR3, as DNA: TGTGCCAGCAGTCCCCAGGGGCTCCTTAACTATGGCTACACCTTC. Residues: CASSPQGLLNYGYTF.